The source of this T cell receptor (beta chain) is a study of blood T cell repertoires in COVID-19. Study-wide background: Acute and convalescent COVID-19 samples came from the United States, Italy and Spain. From T cells, B-cell-depleted T cells, or PBMCs came the material, which was cDNA or gDNA.

The CDR3 has 17 amino acids. V dropped 4 bases and J dropped 5 bases, with 20 bases sitting between them. Germline CDR1 LGHDT, CDR2 YNNKEL (reference sequence). Per the authors' pipeline: The assay estimated nucleated cells by amplifying reference gene primers. Sequenced by immunoSEQ multiplex PCR; TCRdb stores in-frame clones only, minus some. The V and J calls and clone size come from that table; D and trimming were worked out from the DNA. Of around 300,000 clones listed, 86% were seen once; the top ten hold around 13%. Seattle cases were enrolled at active infection and followed longitudinally. This chain links TRBV3-1 (or the pseudogene TRBV3-2) with TRBJ2-2; D gene ambiguous. Sequencing used peripheral blood. This sequence was found in a woman in her seventies with COVID-19, enrolled during active disease. The CDR3 sequence is CASSPPRGPTLTGELFF. CDR3 DNA: TGTGCCAGCAGCCCCCCCCGTGGGCCGACATTGACCGGGGAGCTGTTTTTT.